A selection of T cell receptor beta chains follows, all from one sample in a study of naive and memory T cell subsets. MiXCR was run by TCRdb on the UMI-ligation and nested PCR reads, yielding one entry per CDR3 protein. The sample records more than 100,000 distinct CDR3 sequences, around 35% being singletons. The specimen was central memory CD4+ T cells from blood. Receptors were obtained from a human donor in good health. Each CDR3 is given with its conserved first and last residue. D genes are given only for firm matches. Some rows mark clone size as missing; the rest say once, few, many or name a class of expanded clone.

V: TRBV30
D: -
J: TRBJ1-5
size: -
CDR3: CAWSYGESQPQHF
DNA: TGTGCCTGGAGTTACGGGGAAAGTCAGCCCCAGCATTTT

V: TRBV25-1
D: TRBD2
J: TRBJ2-5
size: once
CDR3: CASSEIKASGRYQETQYF
DNA: TGTGCCAGCAGTGAAATTAAGGCTAGCGGGAGGTACCAAGAGACCCAGTACTTC

V: TRBV5-6
D: -
J: TRBJ2-7
size: many
CDR3: CASSLEGSVSFIYEQYF
DNA: TGTGCCAGCAGCTTGGAGGGCAGTGTATCCTTCATCTACGAGCAGTACTTC

V: TRBV6-1
D: -
J: TRBJ2-7
size: many
CDR3: CASSDRFRGTYEQYF
DNA: TGTGCCAGCAGCGACAGGTTCCGGGGAACCTACGAGCAGTACTTC

V: TRBV5-1
D: TRBD1
J: TRBJ1-1
size: -
CDR3: CASSAGQRMNTEAFF
DNA: TGCGCCAGCAGCGCGGGACAGAGGATGAACACTGAAGCTTTCTTT

V: TRBV5-5
D: -
J: TRBJ2-7
size: -
CDR3: CASSLADRGEQYF
DNA: TGTGCCAGCAGCTTGGCTGACAGAGGGGAGCAGTACTTC

V: TRBV6-1
D: -
J: TRBJ2-5
size: -
CDR3: CASSYRAETQYF
DNA: TGTGCCAGCAGTTACAGGGCAGAGACCCAGTACTTC

V: TRBV5-1
D: -
J: TRBJ2-5
size: -
CDR3: CASSFQGTQETQYF
DNA: TGCGCCAGCAGCTTTCAGGGGACCCAAGAGACCCAGTACTTC

V: TRBV12-3/TRBV12-4
D: TRBD2
J: TRBJ2-4
size: -
CDR3: CASSLGPAGGQNIQYF
DNA: TGTGCCAGCAGTTTAGGTCCAGCGGGAGGTCAAAACATTCAGTACTTC

V: TRBV3-1
D: -
J: TRBJ2-3
size: few
CDR3: CASSQDSQAPDTQYF
DNA: TGTGCCAGCAGCCAAGATTCCCAAGCCCCAGATACGCAGTATTTT

V: TRBV18
D: -
J: TRBJ2-2
size: -
CDR3: CASSRQPPGELFF
DNA: TGTGCCAGCTCTCGACAGCCTCCAGGGGAGCTGTTTTTT

V: TRBV25-1
D: TRBD2
J: TRBJ2-1
size: -
CDR3: CASRLAGYNEQFF
DNA: TGTGCCAGCAGGCTAGCGGGTTACAATGAGCAGTTCTTC

V: TRBV14
D: -
J: TRBJ2-1
size: -
CDR3: CASSQGSGGSYNEQFF
DNA: TGTGCCAGCAGCCAGGGGAGCGGAGGATCCTACAATGAGCAGTTCTTC

V: TRBV29-1
D: TRBD2
J: TRBJ2-1
size: few
CDR3: CSVGGGRSSYNEQFF
DNA: TGCAGCGTTGGCGGCGGGAGGAGCTCCTACAATGAGCAGTTCTTC

V: TRBV13
D: -
J: TRBJ2-4
size: -
CDR3: CASTGAKNIQYF
DNA: TGTGCCAGCACAGGAGCCAAAAACATTCAGTACTTC

V: TRBV28
D: TRBD2
J: TRBJ2-1
size: few
CDR3: CASSRSSGRMHEQFF
DNA: TGTGCCAGCAGTCGATCTAGCGGGAGGATGCATGAGCAGTTCTTC

V: TRBV6-1
D: TRBD1
J: TRBJ2-1
size: -
CDR3: CASRAGTGVFGNEQFF
DNA: TGTGCCAGCAGAGCCGGGACAGGGGTCTTCGGCAATGAGCAGTTCTTC

V: TRBV24-1
D: TRBD2
J: TRBJ2-1
size: many
CDR3: CATSDVGTSGSFDEQFF
DNA: TGTGCCACCAGTGATGTTGGGACTAGCGGGAGTTTTGATGAGCAGTTCTTC

V: TRBV14
D: TRBD1
J: TRBJ2-5
size: -
CDR3: CASSLLTGGQETQYF
DNA: TGTGCCAGCAGCCTCCTGACAGGGGGCCAAGAGACCCAGTACTTC

V: TRBV5-6
D: -
J: TRBJ2-5
size: few
CDR3: CASSLVGRAQETQYF
DNA: TGTGCCAGCAGCTTAGTCGGCAGGGCCCAAGAGACCCAGTACTTC

V: TRBV15
D: -
J: TRBJ2-5
size: many
CDR3: CATSIGETQYF
DNA: TGTGCCACCAGCATCGGGGAGACCCAGTACTTC

V: TRBV10-3
D: -
J: TRBJ2-7
size: few
CDR3: CAISFSPYEQYF
DNA: TGTGCCATCAGTTTCAGTCCCTACGAGCAGTACTTC

V: TRBV28
D: -
J: TRBJ2-7
size: few
CDR3: CASRASSYEQYF
DNA: TGTGCCAGCAGGGCCAGCTCCTACGAGCAGTACTTC

V: TRBV20-1
D: -
J: TRBJ1-6
size: -
CDR3: CSARSSGRSPLHF
DNA: TGCAGTGCTAGAAGTTCTGGCCGTTCACCCCTCCACTTT

V: TRBV4-3
D: -
J: TRBJ2-7
size: -
CDR3: CASSQARSSSYEQYF
DNA: TGCGCCAGCAGCCAAGCACGGTCTAGCTCCTACGAGCAGTACTTC

V: TRBV29-1
D: -
J: TRBJ2-1
size: -
CDR3: CSSTTGNEQFF
DNA: TGCAGCTCGACCACGGGTAATGAGCAGTTCTTC

V: TRBV6-6
D: -
J: TRBJ2-3
size: many
CDR3: CASSYMGTQYF
DNA: TGTGCCAGCAGTTACATGGGTACGCAGTATTTT

V: TRBV6-6
D: TRBD2
J: TRBJ2-3
size: -
CDR3: CASSYSTSGGGRTDTQYF
DNA: TGTGCCAGCAGTTACTCAACTAGCGGAGGCGGGCGCACAGATACGCAGTATTTT

V: TRBV4-3
D: -
J: TRBJ2-3
size: -
CDR3: CASSQEGSTEGDTQYF
DNA: TGCGCCAGCAGCCAAGAGGGAAGTACGGAAGGCGATACGCAGTATTTT

V: TRBV7-8
D: -
J: TRBJ2-3
size: few
CDR3: CASSFRGASTDTQYF
DNA: TGTGCCAGCAGCTTTCGGGGTGCTAGCACAGATACGCAGTATTTT

V: TRBV28
D: -
J: TRBJ2-7
size: many
CDR3: CASSPPSYEQYF
DNA: TGTGCCAGCAGTCCCCCTTCCTACGAGCAGTACTTC

V: TRBV5-1
D: -
J: TRBJ2-5
size: -
CDR3: CASSQSGGLETQYF
DNA: TGCGCCAGCAGCCAATCAGGGGGGTTGGAGACCCAGTACTTC

V: TRBV27
D: -
J: TRBJ1-1
size: few
CDR3: CASRSFRDTEAFF
DNA: TGTGCCAGCAGATCGTTCAGGGACACTGAAGCTTTCTTT

V: TRBV27
D: TRBD2
J: TRBJ2-1
size: few
CDR3: CASSPNPLGLAGGGEQFF
DNA: TGTGCCAGCAGTCCAAACCCCCTGGGACTAGCGGGAGGTGGTGAGCAGTTCTTC

V: TRBV27
D: -
J: TRBJ2-1
size: -
CDR3: CASSFLTSGYNEQFF
DNA: TGTGCCAGCAGTTTTCTGACTAGTGGGTACAATGAGCAGTTCTTC

V: TRBV29-1
D: -
J: TRBJ2-1
size: few
CDR3: CSVGQGSNEQFF
DNA: TGCAGCGTTGGCCAGGGTTCGAATGAGCAGTTCTTC

V: TRBV3-1
D: TRBD1
J: TRBJ2-3
size: -
CDR3: CASSDRGRRSTDTQYF
DNA: TGTGCCAGCAGCGACAGGGGTAGAAGATCCACAGATACGCAGTATTTT

V: TRBV6-5
D: TRBD1
J: TRBJ1-5
size: few
CDR3: CASSTTGGGNQPQHF
DNA: TGTGCCAGCAGTACTACAGGGGGTGGCAATCAGCCCCAGCATTTT

V: TRBV9
D: -
J: TRBJ2-1
size: -
CDR3: CASSVATGVGEQFF
DNA: TGTGCCAGCAGCGTAGCGACCGGTGTCGGTGAGCAGTTCTTC

V: TRBV9
D: -
J: TRBJ2-3
size: -
CDR3: CASSSFGISTDTQYF
DNA: TGTGCCAGCAGCTCCTTCGGGATTAGCACAGATACGCAGTATTTT

V: TRBV7-6
D: -
J: TRBJ2-2
size: -
CDR3: CASSLVRRSLGVSGELFF
DNA: TGTGCCAGCAGCTTAGTTAGGCGGTCCCTAGGGGTCTCCGGGGAGCTGTTTTTT

V: TRBV12-3/TRBV12-4
D: -
J: TRBJ2-1
size: -
CDR3: CASSAGRSLYNEQFF
DNA: TGTGCCAGCAGCGCGGGACGATCACTCTACAATGAGCAGTTCTTC